Reported below is one T cell receptor (beta chain). Its cognate antigen is unknown. The CDR3 runs 16 residues. The V gene's germline CDR1 is SGHAT and CDR2 FQDESV (reference sequence). V lost 5 bases, J lost 6 bases, and 15 bases stayed unmatched. Using immunoSEQ multiplex PCR, the repertoire was profiled, and TCRdb retains in-frame clones only, with some absent. The table lists 20,000 to 25,000 clones, approximately 70% of them singletons. This entry is derived from a study of PD-1 blockade in classical Hodgkin lymphoma. Across the whole study: Every 2 weeks, patients got 3 mg/kg intravenous nivolumab.

Whole-study findings and limits: Whoever responded completely had baseline diversity much like that seen in newly diagnosed patients.

Specified time point: cycle 4 day 1 (C4D1), after less than 7 weeks of nivolumab. Every patient relapsed after autologous stem cell transplantation, and brentuximab vedotin exposure varied. The chain couples TRBV11-1 to TRBJ2-7; TRBD2 matches 8 bases. This sample comprised peripheral blood mononuclear cells (PBMCs), obtained before the fourth cycle of nivolumab. This receptor was taken from a human donor with classical Hodgkin lymphoma. The CDR3 loop reads CASSPGGAGASAEQYV. CDR3 coding DNA: TGTGCCAGCAGCCCAGGCGGAGCGGGGGCCTCGGCCGAGCAGTACGTC.